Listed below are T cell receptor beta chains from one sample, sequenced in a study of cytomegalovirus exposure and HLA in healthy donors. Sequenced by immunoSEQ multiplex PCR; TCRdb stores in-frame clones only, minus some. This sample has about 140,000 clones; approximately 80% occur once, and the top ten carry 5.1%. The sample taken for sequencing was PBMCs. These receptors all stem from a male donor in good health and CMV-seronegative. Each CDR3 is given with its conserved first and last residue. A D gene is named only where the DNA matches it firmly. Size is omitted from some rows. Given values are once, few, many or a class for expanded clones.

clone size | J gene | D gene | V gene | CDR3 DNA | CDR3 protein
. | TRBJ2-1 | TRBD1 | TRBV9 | TGTGCCAGCAGCGTCCGGGACAGGAGTTACAATGAGCAGTTCTTC | CASSVRDRSYNEQFF
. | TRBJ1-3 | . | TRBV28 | TGTGCCAGCAGTTTTCAGGCACGGTCTGGAAACACCATATATTTT | CASSFQARSGNTIYF
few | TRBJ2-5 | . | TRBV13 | TGTGCCAGTAAGGCCCGAGGGCAAGAGACCCAGTACTTC | CASKARGQETQYF
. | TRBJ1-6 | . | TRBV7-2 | TGTGCCAGCAGCTTAGCCGCATACGGGTACAATTCACCCCTCCACTTT | CASSLAAYGYNSPLHF
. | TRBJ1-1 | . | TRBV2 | TGTGCCAGCAGTGACTGGGGAGAGAACACTGAAGCTTTCTTT | CASSDWGENTEAFF
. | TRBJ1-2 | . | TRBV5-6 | TGTGCCAGCAGCCTGGGGCAGCGTGGCTACACCTTC | CASSLGQRGYTF
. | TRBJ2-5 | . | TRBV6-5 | TGTGCCAGCAAATGGGGAGGTGAAGAGACCCAGTACTTC | CASKWGGEETQYF
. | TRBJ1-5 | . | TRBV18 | TGTGCCAGCTCACCATTGGACGGGGATCAGCCCCAGCATTTT | CASSPLDGDQPQHF
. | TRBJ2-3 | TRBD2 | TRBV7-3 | TGTGCCAGCAGCTTAGCTAGCGGGGGCACAGATACGCAGTATTTT | CASSLASGGTDTQYF
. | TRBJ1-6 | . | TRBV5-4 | TGTGCCAGCAGCTCAACCACAGGTCCACCCAATAATTCACCCCTCCACTTT | CASSSTTGPPNNSPLHF
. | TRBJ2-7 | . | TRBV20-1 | TGCAGTCTGGATAGGGGGTACGAGCAGTACTTC | CSLDRGYEQYF
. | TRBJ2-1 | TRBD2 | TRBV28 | TGTGCCAGCAGAGGGCTCCTAGCGGGGGGGTTCAATGAGCAGTTCTTC | CASRGLLAGGFNEQFF
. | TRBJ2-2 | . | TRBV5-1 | TGCGCCAGCAGCTTGGACAGGGCAGACACCGGGGAGCTGTTTTTT | CASSLDRADTGELFF
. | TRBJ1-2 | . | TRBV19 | TGTGCCAGTAGTATCAAGGACAGCCTTGGGAACTATGGCTACACCTTC | CASSIKDSLGNYGYTF
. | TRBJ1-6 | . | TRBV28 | TGTGCCAGCAGTCGAGCTAATTCACCCCTCCACTTT | CASSRANSPLHF
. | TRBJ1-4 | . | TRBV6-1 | TGTGCCACTCGAGGGGGGGGGCTTAATGAAAAACTGTTTTTT | CATRGGGLNEKLFF
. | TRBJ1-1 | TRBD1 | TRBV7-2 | TGTGCCAGCAGCTTTGCCGGGACAGGGAACACTGAAGCTTTCTTT | CASSFAGTGNTEAFF
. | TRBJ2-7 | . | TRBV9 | TGTGCCAGCAGCGCCTCGGAGGCAGGGAGGCACGAGCAGTACTTC | CASSASEAGRHEQYF
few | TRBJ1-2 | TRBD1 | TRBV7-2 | TGTGCCACCTTGGACAGGGGGCTTGGTGGCTACACCTTC | CATLDRGLGGYTF
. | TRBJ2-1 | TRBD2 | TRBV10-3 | TGTGCCATCAGTGATACTCGGACTAGCGGAGACAATGAGCAGTTCTTC | CAISDTRTSGDNEQFF
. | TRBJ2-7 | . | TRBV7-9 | TGTGCCAGCAGCCCCGAGGTGGTTTACGAGCAGTACTTC | CASSPEVVYEQYF
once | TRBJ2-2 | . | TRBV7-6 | TGTGCCAGCAGCTCGACCGTGTTAGGGACACGGCTGTTCGGGGAGCTGTTTTTT | CASSSTVLGTRLFGELFF
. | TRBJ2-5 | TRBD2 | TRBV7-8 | TGTGCCAGTCGTGGGGAGGGATTTTGGGAGACCCAGTACTTC | CASRGEGFWETQYF
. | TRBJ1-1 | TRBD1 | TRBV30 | TGTGCCTGGAACCAAATTGGACAGGGGAACACTGAAGCTTTCTTT | CAWNQIGQGNTEAFF
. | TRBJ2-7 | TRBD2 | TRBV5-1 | TGCGCCAGCAGCTTGGATAGCGGGGTGGTCGAGCAGTACTTC | CASSLDSGVVEQYF